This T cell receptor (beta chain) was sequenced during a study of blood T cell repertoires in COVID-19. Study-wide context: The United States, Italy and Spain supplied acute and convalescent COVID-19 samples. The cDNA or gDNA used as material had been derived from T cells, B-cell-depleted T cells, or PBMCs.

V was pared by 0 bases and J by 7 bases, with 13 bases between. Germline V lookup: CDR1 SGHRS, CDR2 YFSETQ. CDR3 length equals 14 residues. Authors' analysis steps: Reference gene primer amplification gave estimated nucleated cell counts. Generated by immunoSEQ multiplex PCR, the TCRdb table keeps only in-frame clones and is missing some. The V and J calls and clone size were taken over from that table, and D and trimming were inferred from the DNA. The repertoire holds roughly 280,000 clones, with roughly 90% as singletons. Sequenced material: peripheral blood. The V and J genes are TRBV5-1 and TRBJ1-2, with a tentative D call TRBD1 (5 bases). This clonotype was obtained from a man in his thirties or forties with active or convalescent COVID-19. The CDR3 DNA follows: TGCGCCAGCAGCTTGGAAGGGACTTTTGGTGGCTACACCTTC. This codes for CASSLEGTFGGYTF.